The 29 T cell receptor beta chains below were found in one sample sequenced in a study of sequential checkpoint blockade in melanoma. Profiled with immunoSEQ multiplex PCR; TCRdb holds only in-frame clones, not every one. The table records fewer than 15,000 clones, around 67% of them present only once. The treatment here: randomized to nivolumab then ipilimumab (arm A) or the reverse (arm B). Material: CD8+ T cells sorted from blood (inferred from file names), obtained from a patient given nivolumab and ipilimumab in sequence. Receptors were obtained from a human donor with melanoma.

The chain carries TRBV2 and TRBJ2-2, with TRBD2 identical over 7 bases. J lost 7 bases, V lost 1 base, and 9 bases had no gene match. CDR1 and CDR2 from the germline V gene are SNHLY and FYNNEI. The CDR3 is made up of 16 amino acids. The CDR3 DNA sequence: TGTGCCAGCAGTGAAGGAACGGGAGGCCCTTTCGGGGAGCTGTTTTTT. Its protein is CASSEGTGGPFGELFF.

This rearrangement joins TRBV2 to TRBJ2-7; TRBD2 aligns across 8 bases. CDR3 length equals 17 residues. The V gene end was trimmed by 6 bases and the J gene end by 2 bases; junction bases not matched to a gene: 15. Germline V CDR1 and CDR2: SNHLY, FYNNEI. CDR3 in amino acids: CASSPGLVVEGTYEQYF. DNA for the CDR3: TGTGCCAGCAGCCCGGGACTAGTTGTAGAGGGGACCTACGAGCAGTACTTC.

The chain combines TRBV14 with TRBJ2-7; maybe TRBD1 (6 bases). The CDR3 length is 14 residues. Germline V CDR1 and CDR2: SGHDN, FVKESK. V lost 1 base to trimming and J lost 3 bases, with 10 bases between them. CDR3 protein: CASSQGIGGYEQYF. Here the CDR3 DNA reads TGTGCCAGCAGCCAAGGAATAGGGGGCTACGAGCAGTACTTC. Based on the CDR3 plus reference TRBV14 and TRBJ2-7, the full variable domain is EAGVTQFPSHSVIEKGQTVTLRCDPISGHDNLYWYRRVMGKEIKFLLHFVKESKQDESGMPNNRFLAERTGGTYSTLKVQPAELEDSGVYFCASSQGIGGYEQYFGPGTRLTVT.

In regard to this clone: One end of the junction is discordant with germline, which a read error may explain. This rearrangement joins TRBV5-4 to TRBJ2-1; 8 positions agree with TRBD2. From germline, CDR1 is SGHNT and CDR2 YYREEE (reference sequence). The CDR3 consists of 14 residues. CDR3 coding DNA: TGTGCCGGCAGCTCCGGACTAGCATACAATGAGCAGTTCTTC. It codes for CAGSSGLAYNEQFF.

The chain carries TRBV19 and TRBJ1-1; 7 bases are shared with TRBD1. CDR1 LNHDA and CDR2 SQIVND come from the germline V gene (reference sequence). V was clipped by 2 bases and J by 0 bases; unmatched bases: 3. CDR3 length: 15 residues. The CDR3 bases are TGTGCCAGTAGTATATGGGACAGCCTGAACACTGAAGCTTTCTTT. This codes for CASSIWDSLNTEAFF.

The J gene is TRBJ1-2, the V gene TRBV6-1; tentatively, D is TRBD1 (5 bases). With 8 bases removed from V and 6 bases from J, the gap between germline ends came to 16 bases. The CDR3 is 13 residues long. CDR1 is MNHNS and CDR2 is SASEGT in the germline V gene. The CDR3 DNA reads TGTGCCAGCTGGGGGGTAGGAGGCGATGGCTACACCTTC. It specifies CASWGVGGDGYTF.

The chain joins TRBV27 to TRBJ1-1; the D is unclear. The germline V and J ends were trimmed by 6 bases and 1 base, with 9 bases remaining between them. Germline-derived CDR1 and CDR2 are MNHEY and SMNVEV (reference sequence). The CDR3 runs 13 residues. CDR3 nucleotide sequence: TGTGCCAGCAGCAAACAGCAGAACACTGAAGCTTTCTTT. Protein sequence: CASSKQQNTEAFF.

The rearrangement uses TRBV5-3 and TRBJ2-5, with D possibly being TRBD2 (5 bases). TRBV5-3 is labeled an ORF, and its function is uncertain. This CDR3 contains 15 residues. V was clipped by 7 bases and J by 0 bases, with 16 bases between them. CDR3 region: CARPKTNKYQETQYF. The CDR3 DNA is TGTGCCAGACCCAAGACTAATAAATACCAAGAGACCCAGTACTTC.

This chain joins TRBV15 and TRBJ1-1; no reliable D call. Germline CDR1 is LNHNV and CDR2 is YYDKDF (reference sequence). The CDR3 is 13 amino acids. Trimming took 0 bases from V and 5 from J, leaving 7 bases between them. CDR3 DNA sequence: TGTGCCACCAGCAGAGATGGGCTTACTGAAGCTTTCTTT. Translating gives CATSRDGLTEAFF.

Only a few counts were recorded for this clone. The chain couples TRBV19 to TRBJ2-1; 7 bases agree with TRBD2. The CDR3 spans 18 residues. After removal of 5 bases from V and 6 bases from J, the junction contained 19 bases not matched to a gene. The germline V gene has CDR1 LNHDA and CDR2 SQIVND (reference sequence). In DNA form, the CDR3 reads TGTGCCAGTAGTGCCCCGACTAGCAACATAGGCCCCCCCAATGAGCAGTTCTTC. It encodes CASSAPTSNIGPPNEQFF.

A few counts support this clone. CDR3 loop: CASSLLAGGRGQYF. CDR3 coding DNA: TGTGCCAGCAGCTTACTAGCGGGAGGCCGAGGGCAGTACTTC. This sequence joins TRBV5-6 and TRBJ2-7; 12 bases match TRBD2. Trimming cost V 2 bases and J 9 bases; bases outside gene matches: 6. Germline-derived CDR1 and CDR2 are SGHDT and YYEEEE. The length of the CDR3 is 14 residues.

J is TRBJ2-7 and V is TRBV9; 7 bases match TRBD1. CDR1 SGDLS and CDR2 YYNGEE come from the germline V gene. The CDR3 consists of 14 residues. Trimming took 5 bases from V and 2 from J; bases not matched to a gene: 7. This CDR3 is CASSLRDSPYEQYF. CDR3 in DNA: TGTGCCAGCAGTCTCCGGGACAGTCCCTACGAGCAGTACTTC.

The gene calls are TRBV10-1 and TRBJ2-5, with a tentative D call TRBD1 (6 bases). Germline V CDR1 and CDR2: WNHNN, SYGVQD (reference sequence). The V end lost 2 bases, the J end lost 3 bases, and 7 bases lay between the germline ends. The CDR3 consists of 13 residues. This CDR3 is CASSEPGEETQYF. Here the CDR3 DNA reads TGCGCCAGCAGTGAGCCAGGGGAAGAGACCCAGTACTTC.

A note on this clone: Other DNA sequences in the sample encode the same CDR3. This chain links TRBV7-9 with TRBJ2-1, with D perhaps matching TRBD1 (6 bases). Germline-derived CDR1 and CDR2 are SEHNR and FQNEAQ (reference sequence). V shed 5 bases and J shed 3 bases, with 11 bases lying between them. The CDR3 totals 14 residues. CDR3 sequence reads: CASSTGTSYNEQFF. CDR3 sequence (DNA): TGTGCCAGCAGCACCGGGACAAGCTACAATGAGCAGTTCTTC.

The CDR3 loop reads CASSILGLSYNSPLHF. DNA of the CDR3: TGTGCCAGTAGTATCCTCGGTTTGTCCTATAATTCACCCCTCCACTTT. The chain has TRBV19 and TRBJ1-6; D uncertain. CDR1 LNHDA and CDR2 SQIVND come from the germline V gene (reference sequence). Trimming stripped 3 bases from V and 1 base from J, with 10 bases between. The CDR3 covers 16 residues.

The chain uses TRBV10-2 and TRBJ1-5; 8 nucleotides match TRBD1. CDR1 is WSHSY and CDR2 is SAAADI in the germline V gene. The CDR3 length is 14 residues. J gave up 6 bases and V 3 bases, and 4 bases lay outside the gene matches. The CDR3 sequence: CASSDRGLIQPQHF. The CDR3 region has the DNA TGCGCCAGCAGTGACAGGGGGCTGATTCAGCCCCAGCATTTT.

The chain links TRBV12-5 to TRBJ2-3, with 8 bases lining up with TRBD2. The length of the CDR3 is 18 residues. Germline CDR1 reads LGHNT; CDR2 reads FRNRAP. Losses at the gene ends were 3 bases for V and 0 bases for J; bases not matched to a gene: 11. The CDR3 bases are TGTGCTAGTGGTTTTGGCCCTATAGCGGGGATTAGCACAGATACGCAGTATTTT. Translated: CASGFGPIAGISTDTQYF. The variable domain in full, completed from reference TRBV12-5 and TRBJ2-3, reads DARVTQTPRHKVTEMGQEVTMRCQPILGHNTVFWYRQTMMQGLELLAYFRNRAPLDDSGMPKDRFSAEMPDATLATLKIQPSEPRDSAVYFCASGFGPIAGISTDTQYFGPGTRLTVL.

The chain links TRBV5-5 to TRBJ1-1, with D possibly matching TRBD1 (5 bases). The CDR3 runs 12 residues. Germline lookup yields CDR1 SGHKS and CDR2 YYEKEE (reference sequence). V lost 7 bases to trimming and J lost 6 bases, with 13 bases between them. The DNA for the CDR3 is TGTGCCAGCCGTGGGGGGAGCGCTGAAGCTTTCTTT. Translated, it gives CASRGGSAEAFF.

Only a few counts were recorded for this clone. This chain joins TRBV9 and TRBJ1-6; weak D call: TRBD1 (5 bases). The CDR3 is 15 amino acids. V dropped 4 bases and J dropped 6 bases, with 14 bases sitting between them. The germline gives CDR1 SGDLS, CDR2 YYNGEE. The CDR3 region has the DNA TGTGCCAGCAGCCCTACAGGTGAAGGTAATTCACCCCTCCACTTT. Its protein is CASSPTGEGNSPLHF.

This chain joins TRBV10-1 and TRBJ2-1, with 7 positions matching TRBD2. The CDR3 consists of 14 residues. Trimming at V came to 3 bases and at J to 7 bases, leaving 6 bases not matched to a gene. The germline V gene encodes CDR1 WNHNN and CDR2 SYGVQD (reference sequence). Here the CDR3 reads CASSDTSAQNEQFF. Written as DNA, the CDR3 is TGCGCCAGCAGTGATACTAGCGCCCAGAATGAGCAGTTCTTC.

This sequence joins TRBV7-6 and TRBJ1-2; no definite D call. Trimming cost V 5 bases and J 3 bases, with 10 bases left between them. CDR1 is SGHVS, CDR2 FNYEAQ, per germline. The CDR3 length is 13 residues. CDR3 sequence: CASSAKRDYGYTF. In DNA, the CDR3 is TGTGCCAGCAGCGCGAAACGGGACTATGGCTACACCTTC.

The genes are TRBV4-2 and TRBJ1-2, with D possibly TRBD1 on 5 matching bases. This CDR3 region has 16 residues. V lost 0 bases to trimming and J lost 4 bases, with 15 bases between them. From germline, CDR1 is LGHNA and CDR2 YNFKEQ. The CDR3 sequence is CASSQDTGVISYGYTF. CDR3 in DNA: TGTGCCAGCAGCCAAGATACGGGGGTAATTAGCTATGGCTACACCTTC.

The chain uses TRBV5-6 and TRBJ2-7, with unresolved D. Germline V gene lookup returns CDR1 SGHDT and CDR2 YYEEEE. The ends were cut back, 4 bases at V and 2 bases at J, with 7 bases in the middle. The CDR3 is made up of 12 amino acids. Here the CDR3 reads CASSDTPYEQYF. Written as DNA, the CDR3 is TGTGCCAGCAGCGACACACCCTACGAGCAGTACTTC.

The chain carries TRBV14 and TRBJ2-7; no clear D. V was cut by 4 bases and J by 0 bases, with 7 bases left in between. The CDR3 covers 13 residues. CDR1 and CDR2 from the germline V gene are SGHDN and FVKESK. The DNA of the CDR3 is TGTGCCAGCAGCCCGCAGAACTCCTACGAGCAGTACTTC. Protein: CASSPQNSYEQYF.

The chain recombines TRBV28 with TRBJ2-2; perhaps TRBD2 as D (6 bases). The CDR3 consists of 17 residues. The germline CDR1 and CDR2 sequences are MDHEN and SYDVKM. The V and J ends lost 5 bases and 1 base respectively, with 17 bases between them. CDR3 sequence (DNA): TGTGCCAGCAGTCCGAACCTCGGGGGAAGGAACACCGGGGAGCTGTTTTTT. It is translated as CASSPNLGGRNTGELFF.

The chain carries TRBV18 and TRBJ1-3; D possibly corresponds to TRBD1 (5 bases). The germline CDR1 and CDR2 sequences are KGHSH and LQKENI. CDR3 length equals 14 residues. Trimming took off 2 bases at V and 9 bases at J, with 14 bases between the two ends. The CDR3 nucleotides are TGTGCCAGCTCACCAGAACAGGTCCAGGGCACCATATATTTT. Translating it yields CASSPEQVQGTIYF. Supplemented by reference TRBV18 and TRBJ1-3, the full variable domain reads NAGVMQNPRHLVRRRGQEARLRCSPMKGHSHVYWYRQLPEEGLKFMVYLQKENIIDESGMPKERFSAEFPKEGPSILRIQQVVRGDSAAYFCASSPEQVQGTIYFGEGSWLTVV.

This clone has just one count. The chain carries TRBV19 and TRBJ2-1; D remains ambiguous. CDR3 length equals 16 residues. In germline, CDR1 is LNHDA, CDR2 SQIVND (reference sequence). The germline V and J ends were trimmed by 3 bases and 8 bases, with 20 bases remaining between them. This chain's CDR3 is CASSILSSRQTDEQFF. CDR3 DNA sequence: TGTGCCAGTAGTATCTTGTCTAGTCGGCAAACCGATGAGCAGTTCTTC.

The V gene is TRBV7-8, the J gene TRBJ2-2; D is possibly TRBD1 (5 bases). Looked up from germline, CDR1 is SGHVS and CDR2 is FQNEAQ. V lost 0 bases, J lost 6 bases, and 14 bases lay in between. The CDR3 sequence is 16 residues long. CDR3 nucleotides: TGTGCCAGCAGCTTAGCGCGGCAGGGCGGCCCCGGGGAGCTGTTTTTT. Protein: CASSLARQGGPGELFF.

The chain recombines TRBV27 with TRBJ2-2; TRBD1 matches 8 bases. Germline CDR1 is MNHEY and CDR2 is SMNVEV (reference sequence). The V gene end was trimmed by 8 bases and the J gene end by 5 bases; junction bases not matched to a gene: 4. The CDR3 is made up of 13 amino acids. Here the CDR3 reads CASQGARTGELFF. CDR3 DNA sequence: TGTGCCAGCCAGGGGGCGCGGACCGGGGAGCTGTTTTTT.